The count of the clone carrying this TCR beta chain is one. The entry originates in a study of control samples from healthy donors and cancer patients. This CDR3 contains 14 residues. Trimming pared 2 bases from V and 1 base from J, leaving 8 bases between. Looked up from germline, CDR1 is MNHEY and CDR2 is SMNVEV (reference sequence). Assay: immunoSEQ multiplex PCR; the TCRdb copy retains only in-frame clones and omits some. Of about 120,000 clones listed, 85% to 90% are singletons. The chain uses TRBV27 and TRBJ1-1; a weak D match, TRBD1 (6 bases). The sequenced sample consisted of blood. This clonotype originated in a man younger than 45 in good health. CDR3 sequence (DNA): TGTGCCAGCAGTTTAAGGGGGTCGAACACTGAAGCTTTCTTT. This gives the protein CASSLRGSNTEAFF.